The TCR beta chain under discussion was sequenced for a study of T-cell memory formation after mild COVID-19 (dated by TCRdb to the early 2020s). Looking at the study overall: Most TCR sequence clusters were specific to one of the two donors. Longitudinal TCRalpha and TCRbeta repertoire sequencing tracked T-cell clones expanding and contracting after mild COVID-19 in a couple of donors. The cohort was made up of two young adult volunteers, one female and one male, who were previously healthy.

This clonotype was seen more than once but under ten times. Its antigen remains undetermined. Qualities for individual bases were not recorded, and no much larger clone is one base off. Ficoll-Paque density gradient centrifugation was used to isolate PBMCs. The data were produced on an Illumina NovaSeq 6000. TCRalpha and TCRbeta cDNA libraries were constructed by 5'RACE with constant-segment primers, with sample barcodes and unique molecular identifiers being introduced. RNA was extracted from every sample with Trizol reagent. The libraries were amplified in two PCR steps, and the second step added a second sample barcode and Illumina TruSeq adapters. Sequencing of the libraries was done on an Illumina NovaSeq, producing 2 x 150 bp paired-end reads. In the source study's methods: The reads were demultiplexed and collapsed into UMI-guided consensus sequences using migec v1.2.7. Using mixcr v2.1.11, UMI consensuses were aligned to TRA and TRB V and J templates and then assembled into clonotypes. A clonotype was counted as expanded or contracted only when both edgeR and NoisET called the clonotype significant, with the noise models trained on biological replicates. For edgeR calls, a false discovery rate-adjusted p below 0.01 and a log2 fold-change threshold of 1 were applied. PCA with hierarchical clustering of max-normalized trajectories of the 1000 most abundant clonotypes was used as exploratory dynamics analysis. Separately sequenced CD4+ and CD8+ repertoires were used to assign the CD4 or CD8 phenotype of responding clones. TCRdb reanalyzed the raw reads on its own, using fastp at Q25 for trimming and MiXCR for clone calling, and kept in-frame beta chains. Merged by CDR3 protein, the rows form single entries marked with the most common genes and DNA. TCRdb, not the original authors, processed these V and J calls. The sample table contains about half a million distinct CDR3 sequences; only one count was recorded for roughly 18% of them. Jointly, the top ten make up roughly an eighth of the sample.

Points the paper makes about the study in general: Only a couple of mild cases were covered in the study, and larger cohorts including severe cases with pre-infection samples were considered necessary. Some responding clones were detected in pre-infection memory, suggesting pre-existing cross-reactive memory T cells joined the SARS-CoV-2 response. From day 15 to 85, contracting clones showed balanced CD4/CD8 phenotypes, whereas a second wave of clones that expanded from day 15 to 37 leaned towards CD4+. Contracting CD4+ clones were located mainly in the CM and EM memory subsets, whereas CD8+ clones were found to be enriched in EMRA. SARS-CoV-2 specificity was not confirmed for the second-wave clones peaking on day 37.

Trimming removed 0 bases from V and 2 bases from J, leaving 10 bases between the germline ends. Sequences MGHRA (CDR1) and YSYEKL (CDR2) are obtained from the germline V gene. The CDR3 numbers 15 residues from cysteine through phenylalanine. Of all the DNA, just the CDR3 is kept, 45 bases in frame from base 1. This receptor was identified in an adult woman who had mild COVID-19 (a few samples of this study predate the infection). The sample titles of this study are shuffled in the database, so cell type and time point are left out; the donor was told from shared clones. The chain uses TRBV4-1 and TRBJ2-5, with a tentative D gene TRBD2 over 5 matching bases. Specimen: PBMCs or a T cell subset sorted from them (not recorded which). The DNA sequence is TGCGCCAGCAGCCAAGATCTGGACTTTCAAGAGACCCAGTACTTC. Its protein product is CASSQDLDFQETQYF.